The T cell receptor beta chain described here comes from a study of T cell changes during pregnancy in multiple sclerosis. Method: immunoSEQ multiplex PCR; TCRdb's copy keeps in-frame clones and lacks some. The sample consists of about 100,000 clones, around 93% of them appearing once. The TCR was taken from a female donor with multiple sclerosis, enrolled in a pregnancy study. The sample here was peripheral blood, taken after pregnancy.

The CDR3 spells CSVNSAGEQFF. The CDR3 nucleotides read TGCAGCGTAAACTCCGCAGGGGAGCAGTTCTTC. V is TRBV29-1 and J is TRBJ2-1; weak D call: TRBD1 (5 bases). Trimming took 6 bases from V and 10 from J, leaving 13 bases between them. The CDR3 runs to 11 residues. The germline gives CDR1 SQVTM, CDR2 ANQGSEA.